Each of the 24 T cell receptor beta chains below was sequenced from the same sample in a study of cytomegalovirus exposure and HLA in healthy donors. With 60 Vbeta and 13 Jbeta primers, the PCR was carried out. Clones were sequenced by immunoSEQ multiplex PCR, and TCRdb holds only the in-frame ones, with some missing. Of some 150,000 clones in the sample, roughly 80% were seen once. Sequenced input: PBMCs. The receptors originated from a woman between 50 and 59 years old in good health and CMV-seropositive.

The CDR3 region is CASGRTAGYTF. The CDR3 DNA is TGTGCCAGCGGTAGGACAGCTGGCTACACCTTC. The chain combines TRBV19 with TRBJ1-2; D is possibly TRBD1 (6 bases). V shed 9 bases and J shed 7 bases, with 12 bases lying between them. Germline V lookup: CDR1 LNHDA, CDR2 SQIVND (reference sequence). This CDR3 is 11 amino acids long.

The chain has TRBV5-1 and TRBJ2-5; D is perhaps TRBD1 (5 bases). CDR1 and CDR2 (germline): SGHRS, YFSETQ. The V and J ends lost 4 bases and 2 bases respectively, with 12 bases between them. CDR3 length equals 14 residues. CDR3 loop: CASSQTDLQETQYF. CDR3 DNA sequence: TGCGCCAGCAGCCAGACAGACCTTCAAGAGACCCAGTACTTC.

The CDR3 sequence is CASSEVGLAGAYTDTQYF. CDR3 DNA: TGTGCCAGCAGTGAGGTGGGACTAGCGGGAGCTTACACAGATACGCAGTATTTT. J is TRBJ2-3 and V is TRBV6-4, with 14 bases fitting TRBD2. Germline values: CDR1 MRHNA, CDR2 SNTAGT. V dropped 3 bases and J dropped 2; count of bases not matched to a gene: 7. This CDR3 is built from 18 residues.

The chain carries TRBV4-2 and TRBJ1-2; 9 bases agree with TRBD1. The ends lost 4 bases at V and 4 bases at J; junction bases unmatched: 7. CDR3 size: 15 residues. From germline, CDR1 is LGHNA and CDR2 YNFKEQ. The DNA for the CDR3 is TGTGCCAGCAGCCCCTCGGGGACAGGGACCTATGGCTACACCTTC. This sequence encodes CASSPSGTGTYGYTF.

The chain recombines TRBV5-5 with TRBJ1-4; tentatively, D is TRBD1 (5 bases). The CDR3 length is 13 residues. V lost 0 bases to trimming and J lost 8 bases, with 8 bases between them. Germline CDR1 is SGHKS and CDR2 is YYEKEE (reference sequence). This CDR3 is CASSLGTIEKLFF. CDR3 nucleotides: TGTGCCAGCAGCTTGGGGACAATAGAAAAACTGTTTTTT.

The rearrangement links TRBV30 to TRBJ2-6; perhaps TRBD1 as D (5 bases). Trimming took 3 bases from V and 0 from J, leaving 9 bases between them. The CDR3 is made up of 15 amino acids. Germline V gene data show CDR1 as GTSNPN and CDR2 as SVGIG (reference sequence). The chain's CDR3 is CAWRRQLSGANVLTF. In DNA, the CDR3 is TGTGCCTGGAGGAGACAGCTCTCTGGGGCCAACGTCCTGACTTTC.

The chain recombines TRBV9 with TRBJ2-5; 7 bases map to TRBD2. The CDR3 loop spans 15 amino acids. V lost 0 bases and J lost 5; bases outside the gene matches: 7. Germline values: CDR1 SGDLS, CDR2 YYNGEE. The CDR3 bases are TGTGCCAGCAGCGTAGCGTCGGGGGGTCCGGAGACCCAGTACTTC. Protein product: CASSVASGGPETQYF.

This clone came up a few times. DNA of the CDR3: TGTGCCAGCAGTCCTGACAGGGGCAATCAGCCCCAGCATTTT. It is translated as CASSPDRGNQPQHF. The rearrangement links TRBV2 to TRBJ1-5; 7 nucleotides match TRBD1. There are 14 residues in the CDR3. V dropped 5 bases and J dropped 2; count of bases not matched to a gene: 3. The V gene's germline CDR1 is SNHLY and CDR2 FYNNEI.

The chain employs TRBV5-8 and TRBJ2-3; 10 positions match TRBD2. V lost 1 base, J lost 1 base, and 6 bases stayed unmatched. Germline V CDR1 and CDR2: SGHTS, YDEGEE. The CDR3 spans 17 residues. The CDR3 is CASSLRAGGPGTDTQYF. CDR3 DNA sequence: TGTGCCAGCAGCTTGCGAGCGGGAGGGCCGGGCACAGATACGCAGTATTTT.

V gene TRBV29-1 combines with J gene TRBJ2-7; 9 bases are shared with TRBD1. Per the germline V gene, CDR1 is SQVTM and CDR2 is ANQGSEA. The CDR3 spans 13 residues. V dropped 5 bases and J dropped 1; count of bases not matched to a gene: 3. The CDR3 sequence: CSVFGQGSYEQYF. The CDR3 DNA sequence: TGCAGCGTTTTCGGACAGGGGTCCTACGAGCAGTACTTC.

This chain joins TRBV10-3 and TRBJ2-5, with a weak D call TRBD1 (5 bases). The CDR3 is 14 amino acids. Per the germline V gene, CDR1 is ENHRY and CDR2 is SYGVKD. The germline V and J ends were trimmed by 4 bases and 0 bases, with 9 bases remaining between them. In nucleotides, the CDR3 is TGTGCCATCAGTGTAAGACAGAACCAAGAGACCCAGTACTTC. Amino acid sequence: CAISVRQNQETQYF.

This chain connects TRBV9 to TRBJ1-1; D is uncertain. With 5 bases removed from V and 2 bases from J, the gap between germline ends came to 7 bases. This CDR3 spans 12 amino acids. The germline V gene has CDR1 SGDLS and CDR2 YYNGEE. CDR3 protein: CASRAVNTEAFF. CDR3 coding DNA: TGTGCCAGCAGGGCCGTAAACACTGAAGCTTTCTTT.

This clone was observed a handful of times. The chain employs TRBV28 and TRBJ2-7, with a weak D call TRBD2 (6 bases). Germline V gene lookup returns CDR1 MDHEN and CDR2 SYDVKM. CDR3 length: 12 amino acids. Deletions cut 8 bases from V and 7 bases from J, with 15 bases between. The CDR3 reads CASGLAPREQYF. The CDR3 DNA reads TGTGCCAGCGGGCTAGCGCCACGGGAGCAGTACTTC.

The chain carries TRBV4-1 and TRBJ1-5; a possible D gene is TRBD1 (5 bases). Trimming shortened V by 2 bases and J by 0 bases, and 14 bases separated the two germline ends. Germline CDR1 reads MGHRA; CDR2 reads YSYEKL. The CDR3 is 17 amino acids. The chain's CDR3 is CASSQTGAAYSNQPQHF. As DNA, the CDR3 is TGCGCCAGCAGCCAAACAGGTGCGGCCTATAGCAATCAGCCCCAGCATTTT.

This chain uses TRBV7-9 with TRBJ1-3; tentative D call: TRBD1 (6 bases). The V end lost 10 bases, the J end lost 1 base, and 26 bases lay between the germline ends. Germline CDR1 reads SEHNR; CDR2 reads FQNEAQ (reference sequence). The CDR3 is 18 residues long. The CDR3 sequence: CATYYLPGQLTSGNTIYF. For the CDR3, the DNA is TGTGCCACCTACTACCTCCCGGGACAATTGACGTCTGGAAACACCATATATTTT.

The V gene is TRBV29-1, the J gene TRBJ2-5; 7 nucleotides agree with TRBD2. V lost 0 bases and J lost 5; bases outside the gene matches: 9. Germline loops: CDR1 SQVTM, CDR2 ANQGSEA. This CDR3 region has 15 residues. CDR3 DNA sequence: TGCAGCGTTGAAGATCTCGGTCGGCGGGAGGAGACCCAGTACTTC. It yields the protein CSVEDLGRREETQYF.

The CDR3 loop reads CASSLVSAEAFF. In DNA form, the CDR3 reads TGTGCCAGCAGCTTGGTTAGCGCTGAAGCTTTCTTT. This chain uses TRBV5-4 with TRBJ1-1, with D hard to call. The germline V gene has CDR1 SGHNT and CDR2 YYREEE (reference sequence). The CDR3 is made up of 12 amino acids. V shed 0 bases and J shed 6 bases, with 6 bases lying between them.

The chain carries TRBV6-1 and TRBJ2-7; the match to TRBD1 covers 7 bases. V lost 8 bases to trimming and J lost 0 bases; unmatched junction nucleotides: 7. CDR3 size: 14 residues. CDR1 and CDR2 from the germline V gene are MNHNS and SASEGT. CDR3 in amino acids: CASYRGSGSYEQYF. The CDR3 DNA reads as TGTGCCAGCTACAGGGGATCAGGCTCCTACGAGCAGTACTTC.

The gene calls are TRBV5-1 and TRBJ2-1; D gene ambiguous. Germline V gene lookup returns CDR1 SGHRS and CDR2 YFSETQ. The germline V and J ends were trimmed by 0 bases and 0 bases, with 7 bases remaining between them. There are 15 residues in the CDR3. The CDR3 here is CASSLGTSSYNEQFF. CDR3 nucleotides: TGCGCCAGCAGCTTGGGCACGAGCTCCTACAATGAGCAGTTCTTC.

The V gene is TRBV6-6, the J gene TRBJ1-6; no firm D call. Per germline, CDR1 MNHNY and CDR2 SVGAGI (reference sequence). Trimming left V 6 bases short and J 3 bases short, with 9 bases between. The CDR3 is made up of 14 amino acids. The CDR3 sequence: CASSPQNYNSPLHF. The DNA of the CDR3 is TGTGCCAGCAGCCCACAGAACTATAATTCACCCCTCCACTTT.

In nucleotides, the CDR3 is TGTGCCAGCAGCTCGAACCGGGACAGCAAACCTGCAGAGACCCAGTACTTC. As protein: CASSSNRDSKPAETQYF. The chain uses TRBV7-9 and TRBJ2-5; TRBD1 aligns across 7 bases. CDR1 is SEHNR and CDR2 is FQNEAQ in the germline V gene (reference sequence). V was clipped by 4 bases and J by 4 bases; unmatched bases: 15. The CDR3 length is 17 residues.

The chain is built from TRBV15 and TRBJ1-1, with a tentative D call TRBD1 (5 bases). Trimming took off 3 bases at V and 7 bases at J, with 18 bases between the two ends. Germline-derived CDR1 and CDR2 are LNHNV and YYDKDF (reference sequence). The CDR3 sequence is 15 residues long. CDR3 in amino acids: CATSSLWRGYFEAFF. DNA for the CDR3: TGTGCCACCAGCAGCCTATGGAGGGGTTATTTTGAAGCTTTCTTT.

V usage is TRBV9 and J usage is TRBJ1-4, with 7 bases matching TRBD1. The V gene end was trimmed by 1 base and the J gene end by 7 bases; junction bases not matched to a gene: 10. The CDR3 is 16 residues long. Germline V gene data show CDR1 as SGDLS and CDR2 as YYNGEE. CDR3 sequence (DNA): TGTGCCAGCAGCGTAAGGTCCAGGGGGTCGGGTGAAAAACTGTTTTTT. Its protein product is CASSVRSRGSGEKLFF. Looking up the rest from reference TRBV9 and TRBJ1-4 gives the full variable domain: DSGVTQTPKHLITATGQRVTLRCSPRSGDLSVYWYQQSLDQGLQFLIQYYNGEERAKGNILERFSAQQFPDLHSELNLSSLELGDSALYFCASSVRSRGSGEKLFFGSGTQLSVL.

The chain combines TRBV2 with TRBJ2-7; D remains ambiguous. The germline V and J ends were trimmed by 3 bases and 0 bases, with 9 bases remaining between them. CDR1 and CDR2 (germline): SNHLY, FYNNEI. CDR3 length: 14 residues. Here the CDR3 DNA reads TGTGCCAGCAGTGAGATTGGCAACTCCTACGAGCAGTACTTC. Residues: CASSEIGNSYEQYF.